A single T cell receptor beta chain is shown here with its context. An end of the junction does not agree with germline; a read error may underlie this. This CDR3 is built from 13 residues. CDR1 MNHEY and CDR2 SMNVEV come from the germline V gene (reference sequence). Sequencing was performed with immunoSEQ multiplex PCR; in TCRdb, only in-frame clones are kept and a portion is missing. The sample contains some 240,000 clones, about four fifths of which appear only once. The data originate from a study of blood T cell repertoires in COVID-19. The chain uses TRBV27 and TRBJ1-2; the D gene is possibly TRBD1 (5 bases). The sample taken for sequencing was peripheral blood. The sequence was collected from a woman aged 80 or over with acute or convalescent COVID-19. The DNA of the CDR3 is TGTGCCGGCAGTGAGGGACTTAACTATGGCTACACCTTC. Encoded protein: CAGSEGLNYGYTF.